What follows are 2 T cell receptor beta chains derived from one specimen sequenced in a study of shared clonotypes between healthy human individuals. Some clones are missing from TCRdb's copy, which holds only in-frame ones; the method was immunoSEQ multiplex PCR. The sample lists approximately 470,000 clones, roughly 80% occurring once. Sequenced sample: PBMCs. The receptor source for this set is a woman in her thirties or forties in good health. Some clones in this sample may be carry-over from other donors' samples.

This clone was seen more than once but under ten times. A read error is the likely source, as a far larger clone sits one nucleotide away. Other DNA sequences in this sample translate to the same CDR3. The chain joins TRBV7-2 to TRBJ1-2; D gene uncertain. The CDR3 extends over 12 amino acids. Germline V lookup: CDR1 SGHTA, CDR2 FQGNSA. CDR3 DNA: TGTGCCAGCAGCTTATCCGGCTATGGCTACACATTC. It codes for CASSLSGYGYTF.

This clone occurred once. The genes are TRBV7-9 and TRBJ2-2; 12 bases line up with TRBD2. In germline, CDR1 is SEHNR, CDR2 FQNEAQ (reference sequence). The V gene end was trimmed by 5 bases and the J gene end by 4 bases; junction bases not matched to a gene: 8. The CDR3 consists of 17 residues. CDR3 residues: CASSPSTSGSGTGELFF. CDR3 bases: TGTGCCAGCAGCCCCTCGACTAGCGGGAGTGGCACCGGGGAGCTGTTTTTT.